The present TCR beta chain was sequenced within a study of T-cell reconstitution after alpha-beta-depleted transplantation in children. A library of TCRbeta sequences, prepared with unique molecular identifiers, was generated. One entry per CDR3 protein results from TCRdb running MiXCR on the PCR reads. This table has roughly 110,000 distinct CDR3 sequences, around a tenth appearing once. Trimming took 3 bases from V and 3 from J; bases not matched to a gene: 7. The CDR3 covers 15 residues. Looked up from germline, CDR1 is GTSNPN and CDR2 is SVGIG (reference sequence). About this clonotype: Its antigen is unknown.

Study outcomes and limitations: About two months after transplant, alpha-beta T cells reportedly came from several hundred expanded graft clones. High day-60 TCRbeta diversity in some patients came from surviving recipient T cells and thymic progenitors. Among T cells one year after transplant, newly produced cells accounted for most counts and diversity.

The sequence came from a boy aged 2 to 10 with acute lymphoblastic leukemia, due to receive a stem cell transplant. The chain carries TRBV30 and TRBJ2-1; 8 bases are shared with TRBD2. The sequenced sample was PBMCs, obtained before TCRalphabeta/CD19-depleted stem cell transplant. This CDR3 reads CAWRLAALNYNEQFF. The CDR3 bases are TGTGCCTGGAGACTAGCGGCCCTGAACTACAATGAGCAGTTCTTC.